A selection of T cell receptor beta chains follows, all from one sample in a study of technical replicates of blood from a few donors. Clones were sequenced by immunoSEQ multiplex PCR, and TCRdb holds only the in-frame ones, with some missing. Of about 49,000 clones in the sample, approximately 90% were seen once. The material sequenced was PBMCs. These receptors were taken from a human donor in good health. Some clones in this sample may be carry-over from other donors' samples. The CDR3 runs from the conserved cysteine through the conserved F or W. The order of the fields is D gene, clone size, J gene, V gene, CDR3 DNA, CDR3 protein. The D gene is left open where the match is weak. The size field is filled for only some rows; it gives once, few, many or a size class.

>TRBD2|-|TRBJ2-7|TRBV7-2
TGTGCCAGCAGCCGAAAGCGGGAGGCCTCCTACGAGCAGTACTTC
CASSRKREASYEQYF
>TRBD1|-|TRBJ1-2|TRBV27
TGTGCCAGCAGTTCCACCCGACAGGGAAACTATGGCTACACCTTC
CASSSTRQGNYGYTF
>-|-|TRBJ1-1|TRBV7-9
TGTGCCAGCAGCCCGAGCGGCAGGAACACTGAAGCTTTCTTT
CASSPSGRNTEAFF
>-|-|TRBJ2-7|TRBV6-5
TGTGCCAGCAGTTACTACGAGAGCGACGAGCAGTACTTC
CASSYYESDEQYF
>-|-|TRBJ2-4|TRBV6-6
TGTGCCAGCAGTTGGATATCCGGAGGCAAAAACATTCAGTACTTC
CASSWISGGKNIQYF
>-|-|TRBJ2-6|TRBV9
TGTGCCAGCAGCGTTCTGGGGGGTTATTCCGGGGCCAACGTCCTGACTTTC
CASSVLGGYSGANVLTF
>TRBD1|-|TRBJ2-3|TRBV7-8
TGTGCCAGCAACGCCCGAGGGCAGGGGGTACATACGCAGTATTTT
CASNARGQGVHTQYF
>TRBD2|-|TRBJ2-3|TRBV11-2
TGTGCCAGCAGCTTAGTAGCGGGGGCCGTTGCAGATACGCAGTATTTT
CASSLVAGAVADTQYF
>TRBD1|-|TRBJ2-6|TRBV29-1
TGCAGCGTGGGACAGGGCCGAATCTCTGGGGCCAACGTCCTGACTTTC
CSVGQGRISGANVLTF
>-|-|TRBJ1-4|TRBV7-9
TGTGCCAGCAGCAAAACACTACTAAGGGGCGAAAAACTGTTTTTT
CASSKTLLRGEKLFF
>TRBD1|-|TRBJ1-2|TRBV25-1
TGTGCCAGCAGTGCGGACAGGGCTAACTATGGCTACACCTTC
CASSADRANYGYTF
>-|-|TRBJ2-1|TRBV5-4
TGTGCCAGCAGTTACACCTACAATGAGCAGTTCTTC
CASSYTYNEQFF
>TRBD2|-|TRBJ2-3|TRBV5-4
TGTGCCAGCAGCTTGGACGCTAGCGGGGCCGTAGGGTCGCAGTATTTT
CASSLDASGAVGSQYF
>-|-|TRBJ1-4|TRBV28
TGTGCCAGCAGCAATGACAGGCCGGGTGAAAAACTGTTTTTT
CASSNDRPGEKLFF
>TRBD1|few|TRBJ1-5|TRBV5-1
TGCGCCAGCAGCGAACAGGGGTATCAGCCCCAGCATTTT
CASSEQGYQPQHF
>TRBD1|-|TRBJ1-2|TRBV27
TGTGCCAGCAAGAGACAGGGACACTATGGCTACACCTTC
CASKRQGHYGYTF
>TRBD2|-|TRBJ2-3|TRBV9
TGTGCCAGCAGCCGCGAAAACGGGGGGACCACAGATACGCAGTATTTT
CASSRENGGTTDTQYF
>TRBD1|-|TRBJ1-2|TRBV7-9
TGTGCCAGCAGCTTAGTTGGTTCCAGGGGGCATGGCTACACCTTC
CASSLVGSRGHGYTF
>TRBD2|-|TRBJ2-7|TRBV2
TGTGCCAGCAGGAAACTAGCGGCGCTCGAGCAGTACTTC
CASRKLAALEQYF
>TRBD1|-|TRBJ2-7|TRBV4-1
TGCGCCAGCAGCCAAGTAGGACAGGGCCCGTACGAGCAGTACTTC
CASSQVGQGPYEQYF
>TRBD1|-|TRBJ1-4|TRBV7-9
TGTGCCAGCAGCCAAGGACAGGGTGGTGAAAAACTGTTTTTT
CASSQGQGGEKLFF
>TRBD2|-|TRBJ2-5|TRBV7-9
TGTGCCAGCAGTCGAATAGCGGGAGCCCAAGAGACCCAGTACTTC
CASSRIAGAQETQYF
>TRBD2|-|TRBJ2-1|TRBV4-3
TGCGCCAGCAGCCCCGGGACTAGCGGGTGGGATGAGCAGTTCTTC
CASSPGTSGWDEQFF
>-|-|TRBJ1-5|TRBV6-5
TGTGCCAGCAGAGACAGCTTCAATCAGCCCCAGCATTTT
CASRDSFNQPQHF
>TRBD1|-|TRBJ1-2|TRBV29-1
TGCAGCGTTGACTCGACAGGGAATGGCTACACCTTC
CSVDSTGNGYTF
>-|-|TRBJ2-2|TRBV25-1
TGTGCCAGCAGGGACGCCCGGGGCACCGGGGAGCTGTTTTTT
CASRDARGTGELFF
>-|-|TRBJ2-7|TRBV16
TGTGCCAGCAGCCAACTTTCTTACGAGCAGTACTTC
CASSQLSYEQYF
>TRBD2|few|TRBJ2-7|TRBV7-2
TGTGCCAGCAGCTCCCAAGCGGGGCCCTACGAGCAGTACTTC
CASSSQAGPYEQYF
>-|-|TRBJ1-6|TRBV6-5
TGTGCCAGCAGCTCACAGGCATATAATTCACCCCTCCACTTT
CASSSQAYNSPLHF
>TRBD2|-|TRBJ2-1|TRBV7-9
TGTGCCAGCAGCTTAGTGTTGTTGGCGGGAGGGCTAAACAATGAGCAGTTCTTC
CASSLVLLAGGLNNEQFF
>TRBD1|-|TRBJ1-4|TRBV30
TGTGCCTGGAGTGTACAGGGGGGGTGGGAAAAACTGTTTTTT
CAWSVQGGWEKLFF
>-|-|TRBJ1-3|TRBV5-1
TGCGCCAGCAGCTCCGTGGGGGGCTCTGGAAACACCATATATTTT
CASSSVGGSGNTIYF
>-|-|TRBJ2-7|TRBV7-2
TGTGCCAGCAGCTTAAACCGCGCCGAGCAGTACTTC
CASSLNRAEQYF
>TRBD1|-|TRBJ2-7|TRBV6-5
TGTGCCAGCAGGTCCCGGGACAGGGGTCCCTACGAGCAGTACTTC
CASRSRDRGPYEQYF
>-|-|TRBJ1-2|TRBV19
TGTGCCAGTAGGAGACGGGTTAACTATGGCTACACCTTC
CASRRRVNYGYTF
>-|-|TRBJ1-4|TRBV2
TGTGCCAGCAGTGATCTTCGAACTAAACTGTTTTTT
CASSDLRTKLFF
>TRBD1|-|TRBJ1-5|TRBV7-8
TGTGCCAGCAGCTTACGGACAGGGGGAGAGCAGCCCCAGCATTTT
CASSLRTGGEQPQHF
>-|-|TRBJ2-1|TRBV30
TGTGCCTGGAGTCCCCTCCCCAGCAATGAGCAGTTCTTC
CAWSPLPSNEQFF
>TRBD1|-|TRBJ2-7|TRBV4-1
TGCGCCAGCAGCCATCCCGACAGGGCCTCCTACGAGCAGTACTTC
CASSHPDRASYEQYF
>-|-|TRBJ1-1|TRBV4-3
TGCGCCAGCAGCCAAGACACAGGCTTAAACACTGAAGCTTTCTTT
CASSQDTGLNTEAFF
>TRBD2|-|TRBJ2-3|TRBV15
TGTGCCACCAGCAGAGATCTAGCGGGAGGGGTAAATACGCAGTATTTT
CATSRDLAGGVNTQYF
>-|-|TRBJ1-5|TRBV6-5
TGTGCCAGCAGTTACTCGGGGACACCTAATCAGCCCCAGCATTTT
CASSYSGTPNQPQHF
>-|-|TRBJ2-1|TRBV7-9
TGTGCCAGCAGCTTAGCGGTGGCCGACAATGAGCAGTTCTTC
CASSLAVADNEQFF
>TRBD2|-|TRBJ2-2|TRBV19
TGTGCCAGTAGCCAAAGACTAGCGGGTGCCGGGGAGCTGTTTTTT
CASSQRLAGAGELFF
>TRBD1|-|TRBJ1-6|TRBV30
TGTGCCTGGAGTGGGACAGGGGCCTTTTTTTCACCCCTCCACTTT
CAWSGTGAFFSPLHF
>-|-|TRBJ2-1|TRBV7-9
TGTGCCAGCAGTCCAAGGACAAACGGACCTTTTCGTGATGAGCAGTTCTTC
CASSPRTNGPFRDEQFF
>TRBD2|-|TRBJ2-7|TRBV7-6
TGTGCCAGCAGCCCGCGGACTAGTAAATACGAGCAGTACTTC
CASSPRTSKYEQYF
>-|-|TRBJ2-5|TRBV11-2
TGTGCCAGCAGCCTAACACAGGGCTCCCAAGAGACCCAGTACTTC
CASSLTQGSQETQYF
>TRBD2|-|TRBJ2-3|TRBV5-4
TGTGCCAGCCAGCTAGCGGAGAGAGATACGCAGTATTTT
CASQLAERDTQYF
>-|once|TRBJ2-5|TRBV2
TGTGCCAGCAAGATCGGGGTAAAGAAAGAGACCCAGTACTTC
CASKIGVKKETQYF
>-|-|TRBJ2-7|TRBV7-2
TGTGCCAGCAGCTTACTTCCCACATACGAGCAGTACTTC
CASSLLPTYEQYF